This T cell receptor beta chain was captured in a study of T cells in Graves' hyperthyroidism and ophthalmopathy. Germline V gene sequence: CDR1 SNHLY, CDR2 FYNNEI. V gave up 2 bases and J gave up 8 bases, with 15 bases separating them. The CDR3 is 15 residues long. Amplified regions were TCR beta CDR3 sequences from RNA transcripts. A first-round RT-PCR of the TCR CDR3 used the HTBI primer set. Each CDR3 protein gets one entry after TCRdb re-called the multiplex PCR reads with MiXCR. The sample includes 500,000 to 700,000 distinct CDR3 sequences, approximately 15% of them seen just once. This clonotype showed up many times.

The source of this sequence is a woman under 30 with Graves' hyperthyroidism. This chain joins TRBV2 and TRBJ1-4, with D tentatively TRBD1 (6 bases). Sample: blood. CDR3 bases: TGTGCCAGCAGTGAATCTGCCAGGGGAGGAGAAAAACTGTTTTTT. Protein product: CASSESARGGEKLFF.